This T cell receptor beta chain was sequenced during a study of CD8 T cells in Susac syndrome. Reverse transcription of 0.5 to 1 ug RNA was performed with random hexamers. Via MiXCR, TCRdb re-called the immunoSEQ multiplex PCR reads, giving one row per CDR3 protein. The data show about 190,000 distinct CDR3 sequences, with roughly 92% seen just once and 0.1% held by the top ten. CD8+ and CD4+ blood T cells underwent TCR beta sequencing. Sequenced sample: CD4+ T cells from PBMCs. The sequence came from a human donor in good health.

The CDR3 loop reads CASSPHQVGPNEQFF. The CDR3 nucleotides are TGTGCCAGCAGCCCCCATCAGGTGGGACCCAATGAGCAGTTCTTC. This chain connects TRBV9 to TRBJ2-1; perhaps D is TRBD1 or TRBD2 (5 bases each). The CDR3 covers 15 residues. Germline V CDR1 and CDR2: SGDLS, YYNGEE. Trimming cost V 4 bases and J 6 bases, with 17 bases left between them.